The sequence of this T cell receptor beta chain was determined in a study of T cell responses to AZD1222 COVID-19 vaccine. Germline V gene data show CDR1 as SEHNR and CDR2 as FQNEAQ (reference sequence). The length of the CDR3 is 16 residues. With V trimmed by 5 bases and J by 7 bases, 12 bases remained unmatched. Sequencing was performed with immunoSEQ multiplex PCR; in TCRdb, only in-frame clones are kept and a portion is missing. The top ten hold 3% to 3.5% of the sample, which has 120,000 to 150,000 clones, around 89% seen once. The count of this clone is one. Material: peripheral blood, obtained 28 days after the second AZD1222 dose. The sequence was obtained from an adult who received the AZD1222 COVID-19 vaccine. This chain joins TRBV7-9 and TRBJ2-1, with 9 nucleotides matching TRBD1. The CDR3 protein is CASSPPGQGIINEQFF. Here the CDR3 DNA reads TGTGCCAGCAGCCCCCCCGGACAGGGGATCATTAATGAGCAGTTCTTC.